This T cell receptor (beta chain) derives from a study of naive and memory T cell subsets. The beta constant-region primer was an equimolar mix of two oligonucleotides covering TRBC1 and TRBC2. The ligated cDNA underwent four PCR rounds using SP2 and nested alpha and beta constant-region primers. TCRdb used MiXCR to reprocess the UMI-ligation and nested PCR reads, holding one entry per CDR3 protein. The table includes just over 80,000 distinct CDR3 sequences, approximately 10% detected once. The germline gives CDR1 SQVTM, CDR2 ANQGSEA. V dropped 4 bases and J dropped 5 bases, with 9 bases sitting between them. This CDR3 comprises 11 residues.

Sequenced input: naive CD8+ T cells from blood. This chain joins TRBV29-1 and TRBJ2-7; D possibly corresponds to TRBD2 (6 bases). This sequence originates from a human donor in good health. The DNA for the CDR3 is TGCAGCGTTGGCGGAGGGCACGAGCAGTACTTC. It is translated as CSVGGGHEQYF.